Below are 19 T cell receptor beta chains sequenced from a single sample in a study of T cell clones after liver transplantation. The table came from immunoSEQ multiplex PCR; TCRdb's copy has only in-frame clones and leaves some out. This table holds roughly 100,000 clones, around 80% found once. Source: CD4+ T cells from blood, taken 47 months after liver transplant. The receptors here all came from a human patient who received a liver transplant. The T cells may partly be graft donor cells.

The rearrangement joins TRBV9 to TRBJ2-7; D assignment may be TRBD1 or TRBD2 (5 bases each). CDR3 length equals 16 residues. The ends were cut back, 3 bases at V and 2 bases at J, with 18 bases in the middle. CDR1 and CDR2 from the germline V gene are SGDLS and YYNGEE. The CDR3 reads CASSAHRGRAPYEQYF. In nucleotides, the CDR3 is TGTGCCAGCAGCGCCCACCGGGGCAGGGCCCCCTACGAGCAGTACTTC.

The chain recombines TRBV9 with TRBJ2-2; D is unresolved. Per the germline V gene, CDR1 is SGDLS and CDR2 is YYNGEE. V shed 2 bases and J shed 5 bases, with 7 bases lying between them. There are 13 residues in the CDR3. In DNA, the CDR3 is TGTGCCAGCAGCGTTCGGTGGACCGGGGAGCTGTTTTTT. Protein product: CASSVRWTGELFF.

The CDR3 DNA sequence: TGTGCCAGCAGCTTGCGGGAGGACACTAACTATGGCTACACCTTC. It encodes CASSLREDTNYGYTF. This chain joins TRBV5-5 and TRBJ1-2; possible D gene TRBD1, 5 bases. The CDR3 consists of 15 residues. CDR1 is SGHKS and CDR2 is YYEKEE in the germline V gene (reference sequence). The V gene lost 1 base and the J gene lost 0 bases, with 10 bases spanning the gap. The full variable domain, in which reference TRBV5-5 and TRBJ1-2 provide the parts outside the CDR3, is DAGVTQSPTHLIKTRGQQVTLRCSPISGHKSVSWYQQVLGQGPQFIFQYYEKEERGRGNFPDRFSARQFPNYSSELNVNALLLGDSALYLCASSLREDTNYGYTFGSGTRLTVV.

The chain couples TRBV9 to TRBJ2-1, with unresolved D. Trimming left V 4 bases short and J 0 bases short, with 14 bases between. The germline V gene encodes CDR1 SGDLS and CDR2 YYNGEE. The CDR3 runs to 16 residues. CDR3 sequence reads: CASSPRSMSSYNEQFF. The CDR3 DNA reads TGTGCCAGCAGCCCCAGAAGTATGAGCTCCTACAATGAGCAGTTCTTC.

In this sample, this clone turned up once. This rearrangement joins TRBV5-6 to TRBJ2-3; possible D gene TRBD2, 6 bases. V was shortened by 2 bases and J by 2 bases, with 9 bases between the two germline ends. This CDR3 spans 14 amino acids. CDR1 and CDR2 (germline): SGHDT, YYEEEE. The CDR3, as DNA: TGTGCCAGCAGCTTACGGGGGTTCACAGATACGCAGTATTTT. It is translated as CASSLRGFTDTQYF.

The rearrangement uses TRBV5-4 and TRBJ1-2; D is possibly TRBD1 (5 bases). V lost 3 bases and J lost 7, with 7 bases in between. The CDR3 has 11 amino acids. From germline, CDR1 is SGHNT and CDR2 YYREEE (reference sequence). This chain's CDR3 is CASSSRVGYTF. In nucleotides, the CDR3 is TGTGCCAGCAGCTCCAGGGTTGGCTACACCTTC.

The chain employs TRBV4-2 and TRBJ2-1, with TRBD2 matching 8 bases. Germline V gives CDR1 LGHNA, CDR2 YNFKEQ. CDR3 length equals 17 residues. The junction had 8 bases not matched to a gene; V was cut back by 1 base and J by 3 bases. In nucleotides, the CDR3 is TGTGCCAGCAGCCAAGCTGGAGCGGGAGATATCTACAATGAGCAGTTCTTC. This codes for CASSQAGAGDIYNEQFF.

This clone was seen many times. This chain uses TRBV5-1 with TRBJ2-1; 7 bases are shared with TRBD2. CDR1 is SGHRS, CDR2 YFSETQ, per germline. V shed 1 base, J shed 6 bases, and the junction held 16 bases outside the gene matches. The CDR3 sequence is 18 residues long. The CDR3, as DNA: TGCGCCAGCAGCTTGCGCTCCGAGACTAGCCGACACTCCAATGAGCAGTTCTTC. Its translation is CASSLRSETSRHSNEQFF.

This clone showed up just once. The genes are TRBV28 and TRBJ1-2; TRBD1 is a possible D gene (5 bases). CDR1 MDHEN and CDR2 SYDVKM come from the germline V gene. This CDR3 contains 13 residues. V gave up 6 bases and J gave up 5 bases, with 13 bases separating them. Written as DNA, the CDR3 is TGTGCCAGCAGCCCCGGGACCCCTTATGGCTACACCTTC. Translating gives CASSPGTPYGYTF.

The chain has TRBV7-2 and TRBJ1-1; D remains ambiguous. Germline CDR1 SGHTA, CDR2 FQGNSA. The ends were cut back, 11 bases at V and 0 bases at J, with 13 bases in the middle. CDR3 length: 13 amino acids. CDR3 region: CAGKIQVNTEAFF. DNA of the CDR3: TGTGCCGGAAAGATTCAGGTGAACACTGAAGCTTTCTTT.

The CDR3 DNA is TGTGCCAGTAGTATCCCCATGTCCAGGGGGAGGCTGAACACTGAAGCTTTCTTT. Protein: CASSIPMSRGRLNTEAFF. The V gene is TRBV19, the J gene TRBJ1-1; 7 bases match TRBD1. This CDR3 spans 18 amino acids. Germline CDR1 reads LNHDA; CDR2 reads SQIVND (reference sequence). J was trimmed by 0 bases and V by 3 bases; bases with no gene match: 13.

This chain connects TRBV29-1 to TRBJ1-4; 10 nucleotides align to TRBD1. The CDR3 is 14 residues long. Germline lookup yields CDR1 SQVTM and CDR2 ANQGSEA. V lost 4 bases and J lost 6; bases outside the gene matches: 5. This CDR3 reads CSVVGTGADEKLFF. The CDR3 DNA follows: TGCAGCGTTGTAGGGACAGGGGCGGATGAAAAACTGTTTTTT.

The V gene is TRBV7-2, the J gene TRBJ1-6; possibly TRBD1 for D (5 bases). Trimming pared 5 bases from V and 5 bases from J, leaving 10 bases between. The germline gives CDR1 SGHTA, CDR2 FQGNSA. The CDR3 is 14 amino acids. The CDR3 reads CASSIGTDNSPLHF. The CDR3 coding sequence is TGTGCCAGCAGCATCGGGACCGATAATTCACCCCTCCACTTT.

The gene calls are TRBV14 and TRBJ2-5; 7 bases fit TRBD1. CDR1 SGHDN and CDR2 FVKESK come from the germline V gene. This CDR3 is built from 14 residues. With 4 bases clipped from V and 1 base from J, the junction kept 3 bases outside the gene matches. CDR3 amino acids: CASSLGTVQETQYF. CDR3 bases: TGTGCCAGCAGCCTGGGGACAGTCCAAGAGACCCAGTACTTC. Drawing the rest from reference TRBV14 and TRBJ2-5, the complete variable domain is EAGVTQFPSHSVIEKGQTVTLRCDPISGHDNLYWYRRVMGKEIKFLLHFVKESKQDESGMPNNRFLAERTGGTYSTLKVQPAELEDSGVYFCASSLGTVQETQYFGPGTRLLVL.

This clone came up once. The V gene is TRBV4-1, the J gene TRBJ1-5; no reliable D call. Germline CDR1 MGHRA, CDR2 YSYEKL. CDR3 length: 16 residues. Trimming removed 0 bases from V and 0 bases from J, with 9 bases in between. CDR3 sequence (DNA): TGCGCCAGCAGCCAAGACGGAGGAAATAGCAATCAGCCCCAGCATTTT. Its translation is CASSQDGGNSNQPQHF.

The V and J genes are TRBV5-4 and TRBJ2-7, with 8 nucleotides matching TRBD2. The V gene's germline CDR1 is SGHNT and CDR2 YYREEE (reference sequence). J lost 6 bases, V lost 4 bases, and 12 bases had no gene match. CDR3 length equals 15 residues. CDR3 DNA: TGTGCCAGCAGCCCTACCGGGACTAGTGCTGCCGAGCAGTACTTC. Its translation is CASSPTGTSAAEQYF.

This rearrangement joins TRBV7-2 to TRBJ1-2; D call uncertain. Germline V CDR1 and CDR2: SGHTA, FQGNSA. V was trimmed by 5 bases and J by 5 bases, leaving 9 bases between them. The CDR3 has 12 residues. The CDR3 nucleotides are TGTGCCAGCAGCCCCCCTGGTTATGGCTACACCTTC. Translation: CASSPPGYGYTF.

This clone was recorded only once. The chain links TRBV6-1 to TRBJ2-3; 7 bases fit TRBD2. Germline V lookup: CDR1 MNHNS, CDR2 SASEGT. Trimming took 6 bases from V and 2 from J; bases not matched to a gene: 8. The length of the CDR3 is 15 residues. The CDR3 sequence is CASSQGLTLTDTQYF. The CDR3 bases are TGTGCCAGCAGCCAGGGACTAACCCTCACAGATACGCAGTATTTT.

The chain employs TRBV30 and TRBJ1-1; the D gene is possibly TRBD1 (5 bases). Looked up from germline, CDR1 is GTSNPN and CDR2 is SVGIG (reference sequence). The V end lost 7 bases, the J end lost 1 base, and 7 bases lay between the germline ends. This CDR3 has 11 residues. The chain's CDR3 is CASTGNTEAFF. The CDR3, as DNA: TGTGCCTCCACAGGGAACACTGAAGCTTTCTTT.